The entry below gives a single T cell receptor (beta chain) sequence along with its context. The record originates from a study of CD8 T cells in Susac syndrome. Overall study context: Active disease was present in about 6 of the sequenced Susac syndrome patients, and remission in fewer than 10.

V was shortened by 0 bases and J by 2 bases, with 20 bases between the two germline ends. The length of the CDR3 is 17 residues. Germline V gene lookup returns CDR1 DFQATT and CDR2 SNEGSKA (reference sequence). The authors reverse transcribed roughly 0.45 to 1 ug RNA with random hexamers. TCRdb reprocessed the immunoSEQ multiplex PCR reads with MiXCR, giving one entry per CDR3 protein. The data contain under 200,000 distinct CDR3 sequences, under 95% of them singletons. Patients with Susac syndrome met the recently defined diagnostic criteria for definite or probable disease. The sequenced material came from CD4+ T cells from PBMCs. The sequence was obtained from a human donor with Susac syndrome. The rearrangement uses TRBV20-1 and TRBJ2-7; tentative D call: TRBD2 (7 bases). In DNA, the CDR3 is TGCAGTGCTAGAGATGGGGGGGGCAGAGGATCAGCCTACGAGCAGTACTTC. It specifies CSARDGGGRGSAYEQYF.